The TCR beta chain described here comes from a study of Ad26.COV2.S vaccination and SARS-CoV-2 variants. About the research overall: The authors gave Ad26.COV2.S intramuscularly, either once or twice 56 days apart. Study-wide results and limits: Reported post-vaccination CD8+ and CD4+ T cell responses to spike showed substantial breadth.

With regard to this clone: Its matching antigen is unknown.

The treatment denotes: roughly 20 received Ad26.COV2.S at low or high dose, single or two shots; a few received placebo; per-sample allocation not given. Day 63 after the first injection of vaccine or placebo was the sampling time. In Boston, the donor was an adult between 18-55 years of age. This table comes from immunoSEQ multiplex PCR, and its TCRdb copy is limited to in-frame clones, with some not included. Of fewer than 500,000 clones detected, around 91% appear once; the ten largest clones hold approximately 4.5%. Sequencing was performed on peripheral blood, taken in a trial of Ad26.COV2.S vaccine versus placebo. The source of this sequence is a person aged 18-60 years who received the Ad26.COV2.S COVID-19 vaccine or a placebo.

The CDR3 is CASSQGTGQGHTDTQYF. The CDR3 nucleotides are TGCGCCAGCAGCCAAGGAACGGGGCAGGGACACACAGATACGCAGTATTTT. The chain joins TRBV4-3 to TRBJ2-3; TRBD1 might be the D (6 bases). Germline V gene data show CDR1 as LGHNA and CDR2 as YSLEER. Trimming took 1 base from V and 2 from J, leaving 16 bases between them. The CDR3 extends over 17 amino acids.